The 12 T cell receptor beta chains listed next were all sequenced from one sample in a study of shared clonotypes between healthy human individuals (dated by TCRdb to the early 2020s). CD8 naive samples were obtained by positive selection for CCR7 among CD45RO-negative cells, yielding a CD45RA+CCR7+ population from which TemRA cells were excluded. The library was produced with the immunoSEQ multiplex PCR assay. As stored in TCRdb, this immuneACCESS dataset retains in-frame rearrangements with V and J assigned. A fraction of the clones does not appear; measured against another copy, unresolved V genes explain less than half of the discrepancy, and the remainder lacks a known reason. The sample includes some 1,900,000 clones, with just under 95% observed a single time. The ten most abundant clones make up roughly 1.2% of the sample. Input material: naive CD8+ T cells sorted from blood. Sample cell subset or site, as interpreted from the label and publication: CD45RA+CCR7+. The receptors shown here come from a man aged 18 to 29 in good health.

The J gene is TRBJ2-7, the V gene TRBV5-1; 10 bases align to TRBD2. CDR1 and CDR2 from the germline V gene are SGHRS and YFSETQ. CDR3 size: 14 residues. V lost 7 bases, J lost 3 bases, and 7 bases stayed unmatched. The CDR3 loop reads CASSLAGANYEQYF. As DNA, the CDR3 is TGCGCCAGCTCCCTAGCGGGAGCCAACTACGAGCAGTACTTC.

With respect to this clone: Other DNA sequences in this sample translate to the same CDR3. The rearrangement joins TRBV27 to TRBJ2-1; no clear D. Trimming left V 4 bases short and J 6 bases short, with 7 bases between. The CDR3 spans 12 residues. Germline lookup yields CDR1 MNHEY and CDR2 SMNVEV (reference sequence). This CDR3 is CASSSPGNEQFF. CDR3 nucleotide sequence: TGTGCCAGCAGTTCCCCAGGCAATGAGCAGTTCTTC.

The chain is built from TRBV27 and TRBJ1-2; D gene uncertain. From germline, CDR1 is MNHEY and CDR2 SMNVEV (reference sequence). This CDR3 region has 13 residues. The germline V and J ends were trimmed by 2 bases and 7 bases, with 11 bases remaining between them. Written as DNA, the CDR3 is TGTGCCAGCAGTTTACTTGAGGGCTTTGGCTACACCTTC. Translating gives CASSLLEGFGYTF.

The CDR3, as DNA: TGTGCCAGCAGCTCGACTAGCGGGAGTTCCTACGAGCAGTACTTC. Translated: CASSSTSGSSYEQYF. The J gene is TRBJ2-7, the V gene TRBV5-4; TRBD2 agrees at 12 bases. From germline, CDR1 is SGHNT and CDR2 YYREEE (reference sequence). The V gene end was trimmed by 3 bases and the J gene end by 1 base; junction bases not matched to a gene: 2. The CDR3 is 15 amino acids.

Notes on this clone: Different DNA sequences within this sample yield the same CDR3. This chain links TRBV9 with TRBJ2-7; D perhaps matches TRBD1 (6 bases). V shed 0 bases and J shed 0 bases, with 10 bases lying between them. In germline, CDR1 is SGDLS, CDR2 YYNGEE. The CDR3 runs to 15 residues. CDR3 nucleotide sequence: TGTGCCAGCAGCGTAGGGGACACGAGCTCCTACGAGCAGTACTTC. It encodes CASSVGDTSSYEQYF.

The rearrangement joins TRBV7-9 to TRBJ2-5; 8 bases fit TRBD2. Trimming removed 5 bases from V and 5 bases from J; junction bases left unmatched: 7. Germline-derived CDR1 and CDR2 are SEHNR and FQNEAQ (reference sequence). This CDR3 contains 14 residues. In DNA form, the CDR3 reads TGTGCCAGCAGCAACGGGACTAGAACGGAGACCCAGTACTTC. This encodes CASSNGTRTETQYF.

The chain has TRBV10-3 and TRBJ2-7, with 10 bases lining up with TRBD1. The CDR3 length is 16 residues. The germline V gene has CDR1 ENHRY and CDR2 SYGVKD. J gave up 3 bases and V 3 bases, and 8 bases lay outside the gene matches. The DNA for the CDR3 is TGTGCCATCAGTGACTCGGACAGGGGGTCCGGCTACGAGCAGTACTTC. It codes for CAISDSDRGSGYEQYF.

The gene calls are TRBV7-9 and TRBJ2-7, with TRBD1 matching 7 bases. Germline CDR1 is SEHNR and CDR2 is FQNEAQ (reference sequence). The CDR3 consists of 14 residues. V was pared by 4 bases and J by 0 bases, with 3 bases of the junction left unmatched. The CDR3 sequence: CASSSDRASYEQYF. For the CDR3, the DNA is TGTGCCAGCAGCTCTGACAGGGCCTCCTACGAGCAGTACTTC.

This chain joins TRBV6-1 and TRBJ2-7; D is uncertain. CDR3 length: 13 amino acids. The ends were cut back, 5 bases at V and 2 bases at J, with 10 bases in the middle. The V gene's germline CDR1 is MNHNS and CDR2 SASEGT. CDR3 protein: CASSTRGTYEQYF. The CDR3 region has the DNA TGTGCCAGCAGTACCCGTGGTACCTACGAGCAGTACTTC.

V is TRBV29-1 and J is TRBJ2-7; 7 nucleotides line up with TRBD2. V trimming: 7 bases; J trimming: 0 bases; junction bases outside the gene matches: 6. Germline values: CDR1 SQVTM, CDR2 ANQGSEA. The CDR3 runs to 13 residues. CDR3 bases: TGCAGCGCGGAGGGAGGGGACTCCTACGAGCAGTACTTC. Residues: CSAEGGDSYEQYF.

The rearrangement joins TRBV25-1 to TRBJ2-5, with D possibly matching TRBD2 (6 bases). The length of the CDR3 is 16 residues. V was trimmed by 0 bases and J by 5 bases, leaving 16 bases between them. The germline gives CDR1 MGHDK, CDR2 SYGVNS. The CDR3 region is CASSEYGEGLEETQYF. DNA for the CDR3: TGTGCCAGCAGTGAATACGGAGAGGGACTCGAGGAGACCCAGTACTTC.

The chain carries TRBV9 and TRBJ1-5, with D possibly TRBD1 on 5 matching bases. Looked up from germline, CDR1 is SGDLS and CDR2 is YYNGEE. With 0 bases removed from V and 4 bases from J, the gap between germline ends came to 8 bases. This CDR3 comprises 14 residues. The CDR3 nucleotides are TGTGCCAGCAGCGTAGCGTCAGGGAATCAGCCCCAGCATTTT. This translates into CASSVASGNQPQHF.